The rows below give T cell receptor beta chains drawn from one sample of a study of early T cells in non-severe SARS-CoV-2 infection. TCRdb re-called the 5' RACE reads through MiXCR, storing one row per CDR3 protein. This sample carries about 45,000 distinct CDR3 sequences, more than 9% of them seen once, and the ten largest clones take 21%. Sequencing was carried out using whole blood. Source of these receptors: an adult who was a healthcare worker with PCR-confirmed SARS-CoV-2 infection or an uninfected control (not recorded which). Each CDR3 is given without its conserved first and last residue.

j_gene: TRBJ2-7; len: 11; v_gene: TRBV27; CDR3aa: ASRRNEGKMQY
j_gene: TRBJ2-7; len: 13; v_gene: TRBV7-2; CDR3aa: ASSLAGQGAGEQY
j_gene: TRBJ1-3; len: 15; v_gene: TRBV15; CDR3aa: ATSRDLGRRAGNTIY
j_gene: TRBJ2-3; len: 14; v_gene: TRBV4-2; CDR3aa: ASSQLTSDGTDTQY
j_gene: TRBJ2-1; len: 14; v_gene: TRBV9; CDR3aa: ASSVDRRSSYNEQF
j_gene: TRBJ2-5; len: 14; v_gene: TRBV28; CDR3aa: ASSLGPGGREETQY
j_gene: TRBJ2-1; len: 15; v_gene: TRBV28; CDR3aa: ASSQQLLAGHFNEQF
j_gene: TRBJ2-7; len: 13; v_gene: TRBV28; CDR3aa: ATQRPWDRDYEQY
j_gene: TRBJ1-1; len: 11; v_gene: TRBV28; CDR3aa: ASSSPGNTEAF
j_gene: TRBJ2-3; len: 12; v_gene: TRBV7-2; CDR3aa: ASSLFSTRDTQY
j_gene: TRBJ1-4; len: 12; v_gene: TRBV6-2/TRBV6-3; CDR3aa: ASRPFIRDEKLF
j_gene: TRBJ2-1; len: 13; v_gene: TRBV28; CDR3aa: ASSPSIAGNNEQF
j_gene: TRBJ1-1; len: 15; v_gene: TRBV29-1; CDR3aa: SVHRFEVRYGNTEAF
j_gene: TRBJ2-1; len: 13; v_gene: TRBV7-6; CDR3aa: ASSLGGGMYNEQF
j_gene: TRBJ2-4; len: 13; v_gene: TRBV6-6; CDR3aa: ASSYSGTAKNIQY
j_gene: TRBJ2-3; len: 11; v_gene: TRBV20-1; CDR3aa: RLAGGPKDTQY
j_gene: TRBJ2-1; len: 18; v_gene: TRBV6-2/TRBV6-3; CDR3aa: ASSYPQHGLAGKIYNEQF
j_gene: TRBJ2-6; len: 15; v_gene: TRBV20-1; CDR3aa: SARDRRKKSGANVLT
j_gene: TRBJ1-1; len: 9; v_gene: TRBV20-1; CDR3aa: SAYLNTEAF
j_gene: TRBJ1-3; len: 15; v_gene: TRBV6-5; CDR3aa: ASSYSGRGPSGNTIY
j_gene: TRBJ2-3; len: 12; v_gene: TRBV7-2; CDR3aa: ASSPGTGPDTQY
j_gene: TRBJ2-4; len: 11; v_gene: TRBV29-1; CDR3aa: SVEGGGENIQY
j_gene: TRBJ2-7; len: 9; v_gene: TRBV28; CDR3aa: AGGERNEQY
j_gene: TRBJ1-1; len: 12; v_gene: TRBV6-2/TRBV6-3; CDR3aa: ASSKTELNTEAF
j_gene: TRBJ1-6; len: 14; v_gene: TRBV3-1; CDR3aa: ASSQVTGAGNSPLH
j_gene: TRBJ2-5; len: 12; v_gene: TRBV12-3/TRBV12-4; CDR3aa: ASSLAGGPETQY
j_gene: TRBJ2-7; len: 13; v_gene: TRBV11-2; CDR3aa: ASSLGWGTSYEQY
j_gene: TRBJ2-2; len: 11; v_gene: TRBV20-1; CDR3aa: SASSSDTGELF
j_gene: TRBJ1-1; len: 12; v_gene: TRBV6-5; CDR3aa: ASSYSGTNTEAF
j_gene: TRBJ1-6; len: 12; v_gene: TRBV6-5; CDR3aa: ASSYLRGTSPLH
j_gene: TRBJ2-7; len: 12; v_gene: TRBV10-3; CDR3aa: AISDRLRVTEQY
j_gene: TRBJ1-1; len: 9; v_gene: TRBV28; CDR3aa: ASIGFWEAF
j_gene: TRBJ1-1; len: 11; v_gene: TRBV7-3; CDR3aa: ASRSRRNTEAF
j_gene: TRBJ2-7; len: 15; v_gene: TRBV6-5; CDR3aa: ASSPPPHGSLFYEQY
j_gene: TRBJ2-3; len: 12; v_gene: TRBV5-1; CDR3aa: ASSADIPTDTQY
j_gene: TRBJ2-2; len: 11; v_gene: TRBV27; CDR3aa: ASSFLPAGELF
j_gene: TRBJ1-5; len: 13; v_gene: TRBV7-8; CDR3aa: ASSPTEGLNQPQH
j_gene: TRBJ1-3; len: 11; v_gene: TRBV29-1; CDR3aa: SVAGTGGNTIY
j_gene: TRBJ1-6; len: 14; v_gene: TRBV6-6; CDR3aa: ASNGGQANYNSPLH
j_gene: TRBJ2-1; len: 11; v_gene: TRBV6-6; CDR3aa: ASSYSVFDEQF
j_gene: TRBJ2-2; len: 11; v_gene: TRBV10-2; CDR3aa: ASSVWNTGELF
j_gene: TRBJ2-2; len: 10; v_gene: TRBV12-3/TRBV12-4; CDR3aa: ASSPGPGELF
j_gene: TRBJ1-1; len: 11; v_gene: TRBV11-2; CDR3aa: ASSRTREGRAF
j_gene: TRBJ2-2; len: 11; v_gene: TRBV6-2/TRBV6-3; CDR3aa: ASRPPSAGELF
j_gene: TRBJ2-3; len: 14; v_gene: TRBV12-3/TRBV12-4; CDR3aa: ASSSSGTSSTDTQY
j_gene: TRBJ2-2; len: 14; v_gene: TRBV14; CDR3aa: SSSQDLLGNTGELF
j_gene: TRBJ1-5; len: 15; v_gene: TRBV19; CDR3aa: ASSLMGASFLHQPQH
j_gene: TRBJ1-5; len: 11; v_gene: TRBV28; CDR3aa: ANKGSGNQPQH
j_gene: TRBJ2-5; len: 14; v_gene: TRBV7-8; CDR3aa: ASSKEASGRRETQY
j_gene: TRBJ2-1; len: 13; v_gene: TRBV7-2; CDR3aa: ASSLVQGWYNEQF
j_gene: TRBJ2-2; len: 13; v_gene: TRBV7-3; CDR3aa: ASSFDGSNTGELF
j_gene: TRBJ2-1; len: 11; v_gene: TRBV28; CDR3aa: ASSPLPGDEQF
j_gene: TRBJ2-1; len: 12; v_gene: TRBV3-1; CDR3aa: ASSFPDRDNEQF
j_gene: TRBJ2-5; len: 13; v_gene: TRBV28; CDR3aa: ASSLGGQGRETQY
j_gene: TRBJ2-1; len: 12; v_gene: TRBV29-1; CDR3aa: SAVWGGGFNEQF
j_gene: TRBJ2-5; len: 16; v_gene: TRBV9; CDR3aa: ASSAHPRLAGVAETQY
j_gene: TRBJ1-5; len: 12; v_gene: TRBV28; CDR3aa: ASSFETGNQPQH
j_gene: TRBJ2-3; len: 13; v_gene: TRBV12-3/TRBV12-4; CDR3aa: ASRGLVQGTDTQY
j_gene: TRBJ1-1; len: 11; v_gene: TRBV6-5; CDR3aa: ASSYVGRTEAF